This is a list of T cell receptor beta chains from one sample in a study of cytomegalovirus exposure and HLA in healthy donors. Assay used: immunoSEQ multiplex PCR; TCRdb lists only in-frame clones, some missing. This table holds about 86,000 clones, about 70% found once. Sequencing was carried out using PBMCs. The source is a man aged 55 to 70 in good health and CMV-seronegative. Each CDR3 is given with its conserved first and last residue. Fields, in order: D gene, V gene, CDR3 length, clone size, J gene, CDR3 protein, CDR3 DNA. A D gene is named only where the DNA matches it firmly. Clone size, where shown, is once, few, many, or a class for clones that have expanded.

D: .; V: TRBV6-1; length: 13; size: .; J: TRBJ2-1; CDR3: CASSDPAVNEQFF; DNA: TGTGCCAGCAGTGATCCAGCGGTAAATGAGCAGTTCTTC
D: TRBD1; V: TRBV19; length: 14; size: .; J: TRBJ2-7; CDR3: CASSMGTGSYEQYF; DNA: TGTGCCAGTAGTATGGGGACAGGGTCCTACGAGCAGTACTTC
D: TRBD1; V: TRBV27; length: 14; size: once; J: TRBJ1-1; CDR3: CASSKTGMNTEAFF; DNA: TGTGCCAGCAGTAAGACAGGGATGAACACTGAAGCTTTCTTT
D: .; V: TRBV7-9; length: 14; size: .; J: TRBJ1-5; CDR3: CASSFGGFNQPQHF; DNA: TGTGCCAGCAGCTTCGGAGGTTTCAATCAGCCCCAGCATTTT
D: TRBD1; V: TRBV11-2; length: 15; size: .; J: TRBJ1-5; CDR3: CASSPSTGTGQPQHF; DNA: TGTGCCAGCAGCCCCTCGACAGGGACTGGCCAGCCCCAGCATTTT
D: .; V: TRBV6-6; length: 14; size: few; J: TRBJ2-7; CDR3: CASSYSDGDYEQYF; DNA: TGTGCCAGCAGTTACTCAGACGGAGACTACGAGCAGTACTTC
D: .; V: TRBV29-1; length: 14; size: few; J: TRBJ2-2; CDR3: CSTLGAENTGELFF; DNA: TGCAGCACCCTCGGAGCGGAGAACACCGGGGAGCTGTTTTTT
D: .; V: TRBV4-3; length: 15; size: .; J: TRBJ1-5; CDR3: CASSQDRFSNQPQHF; DNA: TGCGCCAGCAGCCAAGATCGGTTTAGCAATCAGCCCCAGCATTTT
D: .; V: TRBV6-8; length: 15; size: .; J: TRBJ1-3; CDR3: CASRPILLSENTIYF; DNA: TGTGCCAGCAGACCTATACTGCTCTCTGAAAACACCATATATTTT
D: TRBD1; V: TRBV5-1; length: 15; size: .; J: TRBJ1-4; CDR3: CASSLQGGRNEKLFF; DNA: TGCGCCAGCAGCCTACAGGGGGGGAGGAATGAAAAACTGTTTTTT
D: .; V: TRBV7-2; length: 15; size: .; J: TRBJ1-2; CDR3: CASSLPRGGTYGYTF; DNA: TGTGCCAGCAGTCTTCCAAGGGGGGGCACCTATGGCTACACCTTC
D: .; V: TRBV28; length: 13; size: few; J: TRBJ2-7; CDR3: CASSQTAPYEQYF; DNA: TGTGCCAGCAGTCAGACTGCCCCCTACGAGCAGTACTTC
D: .; V: TRBV7-2; length: 12; size: .; J: TRBJ2-1; CDR3: CASSYPGVEQFF; DNA: TGTGCCAGCAGCTACCCAGGGGTTGAGCAGTTCTTC
D: .; V: TRBV9; length: 14; size: .; J: TRBJ2-2; CDR3: CASSSSRHTGELFF; DNA: TGTGCCAGCAGCTCTTCGAGGCACACCGGGGAGCTGTTTTTT
D: TRBD2; V: TRBV27; length: 14; size: .; J: TRBJ2-7; CDR3: CASSLGTSGFEQYF; DNA: TGTGCCAGCAGTTTAGGGACTAGTGGTTTCGAGCAGTACTTC
D: .; V: TRBV6-5; length: 12; size: once; J: TRBJ2-7; CDR3: CASSSGLREQYF; DNA: TGTGCCAGCAGTTCGGGACTCCGGGAGCAGTACTTC
D: .; V: TRBV5-5; length: 14; size: .; J: TRBJ2-5; CDR3: CASSPRQNQETQYF; DNA: TGTGCCAGCAGCCCGAGACAGAACCAAGAGACCCAGTACTTC
D: .; V: TRBV2; length: 14; size: .; J: TRBJ2-1; CDR3: CASSPGVLYNEQFF; DNA: TGTGCCAGCAGTCCAGGGGTCCTATACAATGAGCAGTTCTTC
D: TRBD2; V: TRBV11-2; length: 16; size: .; J: TRBJ2-1; CDR3: CASVVSGTSGYNEQFF; DNA: TGTGCCAGCGTTGTGTCCGGGACTAGCGGGTACAATGAGCAGTTCTTC
D: TRBD1; V: TRBV4-1; length: 16; size: .; J: TRBJ2-5; CDR3: CASSQVGQGAGETQYF; DNA: TGCGCCAGCAGCCAGGTGGGACAGGGGGCAGGGGAGACCCAGTACTTC
D: TRBD2; V: TRBV6-5; length: 15; size: .; J: TRBJ2-5; CDR3: CASSQGLAGEETQYF; DNA: TGTGCCAGCAGTCAAGGACTAGCGGGAGAAGAGACCCAGTACTTC
D: TRBD2; V: TRBV5-1; length: 15; size: once; J: TRBJ2-2; CDR3: CASSLGLAYTGELFF; DNA: TGCGCCAGCAGCCTCGGACTAGCCTACACCGGGGAGCTGTTTTTT
D: TRBD2; V: TRBV19; length: 16; size: .; J: TRBJ2-3; CDR3: CASTSRPGGTTDTQYF; DNA: TGTGCCAGTACCTCTCGGCCGGGGGGGACCACAGATACGCAGTATTTT
D: .; V: TRBV18; length: 16; size: .; J: TRBJ2-7; CDR3: CASSPNPDRFGFRPYF; DNA: TGTGCCAGCTCACCTAATCCTGATCGCTTCGGGTTCCGGCCGTACTTC
D: .; V: TRBV27; length: 15; size: .; J: TRBJ1-1; CDR3: CASSLTGPRNTEAFF; DNA: TGTGCCAGCAGTTTAACTGGCCCTAGGAACACTGAAGCTTTCTTT
D: .; V: TRBV14; length: 13; size: .; J: TRBJ2-1; CDR3: CASSPYRDGEQFF; DNA: TGTGCCAGCAGCCCCTACAGGGACGGCGAGCAGTTCTTC
D: .; V: TRBV2; length: 13; size: .; J: TRBJ2-5; CDR3: CASRQGAAETQYF; DNA: TGTGCCAGCCGTCAAGGTGCGGCAGAGACCCAGTACTTC
D: .; V: TRBV5-1; length: 12; size: .; J: TRBJ2-7; CDR3: CASSPAESEQYF; DNA: TGCGCCAGCAGCCCCGCTGAGTCGGAGCAGTACTTC
D: .; V: TRBV7-6; length: 14; size: .; J: TRBJ2-7; CDR3: CASSLVDGGGEQYF; DNA: TGTGCCAGCAGCTTAGTAGATGGCGGAGGGGAGCAGTACTTC
D: .; V: TRBV10-3; length: 15; size: .; J: TRBJ2-5; CDR3: CAISDHSSKQETQYF; DNA: TGTGCCATCAGTGACCATAGCAGTAAACAAGAGACCCAGTACTTC
D: .; V: TRBV12-5; length: 14; size: .; J: TRBJ2-3; CDR3: CASGLVQFTDTQYF; DNA: TGTGCTAGTGGTTTGGTACAATTCACAGATACGCAGTATTTT
D: .; V: TRBV5-1; length: 15; size: few; J: TRBJ2-7; CDR3: CASSLDPSRDYEQYF; DNA: TGCGCCAGCAGCTTGGATCCTAGCCGAGACTACGAGCAGTACTTC
D: TRBD1; V: TRBV6-6; length: 16; size: .; J: TRBJ1-2; CDR3: CASSLDRGPPNYGYTF; DNA: TGTGCCAGCAGCCTCGACAGGGGGCCTCCTAACTATGGCTACACCTTC
D: .; V: TRBV5-6; length: 15; size: .; J: TRBJ2-1; CDR3: CASSLEGGVDNEQFF; DNA: TGTGCCAGCAGCTTGGAGGGAGGAGTCGACAATGAGCAGTTCTTC